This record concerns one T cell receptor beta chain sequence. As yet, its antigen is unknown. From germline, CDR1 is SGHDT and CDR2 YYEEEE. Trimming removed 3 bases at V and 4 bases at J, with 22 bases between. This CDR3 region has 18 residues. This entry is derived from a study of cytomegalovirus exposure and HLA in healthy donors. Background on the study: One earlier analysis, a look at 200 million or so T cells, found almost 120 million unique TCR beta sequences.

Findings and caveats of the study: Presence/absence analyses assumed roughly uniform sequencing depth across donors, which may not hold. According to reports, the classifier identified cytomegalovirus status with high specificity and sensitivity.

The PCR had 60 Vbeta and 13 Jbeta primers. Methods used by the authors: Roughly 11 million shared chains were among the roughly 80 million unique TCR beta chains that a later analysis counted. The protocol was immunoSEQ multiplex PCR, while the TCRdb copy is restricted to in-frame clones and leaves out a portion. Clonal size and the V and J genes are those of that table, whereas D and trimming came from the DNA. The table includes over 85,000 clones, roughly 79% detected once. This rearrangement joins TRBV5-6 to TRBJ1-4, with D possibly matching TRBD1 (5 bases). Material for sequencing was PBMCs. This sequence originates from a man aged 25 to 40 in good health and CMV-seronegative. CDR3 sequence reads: CASSSFLGGSVNNEKLFF. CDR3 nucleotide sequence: TGTGCCAGCAGCTCTTTTTTGGGGGGAAGCGTCAATAATGAAAAACTGTTTTTT.